The rows below give T cell receptor beta chains drawn from one sample of a study of monozygotic twins with cystic fibrosis. Produced via immunoSEQ multiplex PCR; TCRdb's table is partial and in-frame only. In the table there are about 22,000 clones, around 87% of which are singletons. The sequenced sample was blood. The source of these receptors is a woman in her twenties or thirties with cystic fibrosis. Each CDR3 is given with its conserved first and last residue. A D gene is named only where the DNA matches it firmly. Where a row states a size, it is once, few, many or the class of an expanded clone; other rows omit it.

TRBD1	TRBV6-5	TRBJ2-2	NA	CASSIRGSGELFF	TGTGCCAGCAGTATCAGGGGGTCCGGGGAGCTGTTTTTT
TRBD1	TRBV11-2	TRBJ2-6	NA	CASSYRDRGHSGANVLTF	TGTGCCAGCAGCTACCGGGACAGGGGGCACTCTGGGGCCAACGTCCTGACTTTC
NA	TRBV19	TRBJ1-2	few	CASSIGVSNYGYTF	TGTGCCAGTAGTATAGGGGTTTCTAACTATGGCTACACCTTC
NA	TRBV19	TRBJ1-5	medium-sized	CASTTLDSPNQPQHF	TGTGCCAGTACCACCCTCGACAGCCCTAATCAGCCCCAGCATTTT
NA	TRBV18	TRBJ1-4	few	CASSRSRGENEKLFF	TGTGCCAGCTCACGGAGTAGGGGAGAAAATGAAAAACTGTTTTTT
NA	TRBV6-5	TRBJ2-3	NA	CASKGSDTQYF	TGTGCCAGCAAAGGGTCAGATACGCAGTATTTT
NA	TRBV21-1	TRBJ1-5	NA	CASSKPGEGGGNQPQHF	TGTGCCAGCAGCAAACCGGGGGAAGGGGGCGGCAATCAGCCCCAGCATTTT
NA	TRBV19	TRBJ2-3	NA	CASSIREADTQYF	TGTGCCAGTAGTATCAGGGAAGCAGATACGCAGTATTTT
TRBD1	TRBV6-5	TRBJ1-2	NA	CASTSPWTGTYGYTF	TGTGCCAGCACCTCCCCCTGGACAGGGACTTATGGCTACACCTTC
TRBD1	TRBV7-9	TRBJ2-5	NA	CASSRDSRGETQYF	TGTGCCAGCAGCCGGGACAGCAGGGGAGAGACCCAGTACTTC